Shown below are 7 T cell receptor beta chains from a single sample sequenced in a study of identical twins. TCRdb re-called the 5' RACE reads through MiXCR, storing one row per CDR3 protein. The sample includes approximately 600,000 distinct CDR3 sequences, around 7.4% of them seen just once. The same sample was also studied in work on yellow fever vaccine responses in identical twins.

Material: PBMCs. The source is a woman aged 18-30 years in good health.

This clonotype was seen a handful of times. This chain uses TRBV5-1 with TRBJ2-2; unclear D gene. Germline CDR1 reads SGHRS; CDR2 reads YFSETQ. The V end lost 4 bases, the J end lost 9 bases, and 13 bases lay between the germline ends. The CDR3 has 13 residues. CDR3 loop: CASSQTPGRELFF. The CDR3 bases are TGCGCCAGCAGCCAGACACCCGGCCGGGAGCTGTTTTTT.

This clonotype was seen only a few times. The chain employs TRBV4-1 and TRBJ2-7; TRBD1 agrees at 7 bases. Germline CDR1 MGHRA, CDR2 YSYEKL. J was trimmed by 3 bases and V by 1 base; bases with no gene match: 6. This CDR3 is built from 15 residues. Here the CDR3 DNA reads TGCGCCAGCAGCCAAGTAGAGACAGGGTACTACGAGCAGTACTTC. Protein product: CASSQVETGYYEQYF.

The CDR3 region is CASNLGSGGNEQFF. The DNA of the CDR3 is TGTGCCAGCAACCTAGGGTCAGGGGGCAATGAGCAGTTCTTC. The chain has TRBV9 and TRBJ2-1; the match to TRBD1 covers 7 bases. The CDR3 runs 14 residues. Trimming cost V 6 bases and J 6 bases; bases outside gene matches: 9. Germline values: CDR1 SGDLS, CDR2 YYNGEE.

The genes are TRBV9 and TRBJ2-5; D uncertain. Germline V gene lookup returns CDR1 SGDLS and CDR2 YYNGEE. Between the trimmed V and J ends, which lost 4 bases and 9 bases, there was a span of 16 bases. This CDR3 has 13 residues. CDR3 in amino acids: CASSPQRDRAQYF. The DNA of the CDR3 is TGTGCCAGCAGCCCTCAAAGGGATCGGGCCCAGTACTTC. The whole variable domain, remainder taken from reference TRBV9 and TRBJ2-5, is DSGVTQTPKHLITATGQRVTLRCSPRSGDLSVYWYQQSLDQGLQFLIQYYNGEERAKGNILERFSAQQFPDLHSELNLSSLELGDSALYFCASSPQRDRAQYFGPGTRLLVL.

The CDR3 DNA follows: TGTGCCACCAGTGATCCTACAACCGGACTAGCCCACAATGAGCAGTTCTTC. Its protein is CATSDPTTGLAHNEQFF. The rearrangement uses TRBV24-1 and TRBJ2-1; TRBD2 agrees at 8 bases. The V segment lost 3 bases and the J segment 5 bases; nucleotides outside the gene matches: 11. The CDR3 is made up of 17 amino acids. Germline V gene sequence: CDR1 KGHDR, CDR2 SFDVKD.

This clonotype was observed a few times. V is TRBV12-3 or TRBV12-4 and J is TRBJ1-2; no reliable D call. V was trimmed by 0 bases and J by 6 bases, leaving 11 bases between them. CDR3 length: 14 residues. The CDR3 sequence is CASSLAPPSDGYTF. The CDR3, as DNA: TGTGCCAGCAGTTTAGCGCCCCCATCGGATGGCTACACCTTC.

The chain has TRBV10-2 and TRBJ1-4; 8 bases fit TRBD1. From germline, CDR1 is WSHSY and CDR2 SAAADI. The V segment lost 3 bases and the J segment 4 bases; nucleotides outside the gene matches: 7. There are 16 residues in the CDR3. As DNA, the CDR3 is TGCGCCAGCAGTGAACTCAGGGGGCCGGGTAATGAAAAACTGTTTTTT. This encodes CASSELRGPGNEKLFF.